Described below is a single T cell receptor beta chain sequence and its context. The data belong to a study of cytomegalovirus exposure and HLA in healthy donors. The PCR ran on 60 Vbeta and 13 Jbeta primers. TCRdb keeps only in-frame clones here, not all; method: immunoSEQ multiplex PCR. This table holds approximately 88,000 clones, 60% to 85% found once. Germline values: CDR1 MGHDK, CDR2 SYGVNS. Trimming stripped 4 bases from V and 7 bases from J, with 19 bases between. There are 15 residues in the CDR3. The clonotype comes from a man aged 18 to 35 in good health and CMV-seropositive. The sample was PBMCs. The J gene is TRBJ1-2, the V gene TRBV25-1; D is uncertain. CDR3 region: CASSVPGLALAGYTF. CDR3 sequence (DNA): TGTGCCAGCAGTGTCCCCGGACTGGCCCTGGCTGGCTACACCTTC.